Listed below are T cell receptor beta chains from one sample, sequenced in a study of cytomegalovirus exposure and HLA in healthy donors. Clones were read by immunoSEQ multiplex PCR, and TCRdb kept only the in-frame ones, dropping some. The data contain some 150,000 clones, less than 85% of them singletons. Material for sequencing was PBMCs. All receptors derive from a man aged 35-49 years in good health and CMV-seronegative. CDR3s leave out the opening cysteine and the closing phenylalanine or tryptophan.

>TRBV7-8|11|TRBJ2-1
ASSLARGNEQF
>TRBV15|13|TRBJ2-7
ATSRATGGSYEQY
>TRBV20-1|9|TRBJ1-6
SARDEPGYF
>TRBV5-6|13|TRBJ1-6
ASLRTGDPNSPLH
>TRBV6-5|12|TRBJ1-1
ASRTRGGNTEAF
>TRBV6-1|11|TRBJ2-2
ASNLRFTGELF
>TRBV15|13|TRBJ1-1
ATSSLEGGGTEAF
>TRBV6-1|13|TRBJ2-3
ASSESLAGWDTQY
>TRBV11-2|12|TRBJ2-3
ASSSGQVTDTQY
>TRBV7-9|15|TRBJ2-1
ASSSLLGLAGNNEQF
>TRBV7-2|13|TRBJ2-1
ASSEAASTTGEQF
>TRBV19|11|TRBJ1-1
ASSRDKNTEAF
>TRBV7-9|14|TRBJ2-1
ASSLAPAESYNEQF
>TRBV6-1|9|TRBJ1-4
ASRRGEKLF
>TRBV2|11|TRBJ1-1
ASSVWANTEAF
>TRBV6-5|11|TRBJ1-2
ASRLQGARGYT
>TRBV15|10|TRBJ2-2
ATSRPTGELF
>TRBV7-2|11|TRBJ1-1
ASSPRVNTEAF
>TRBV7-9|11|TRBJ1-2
ASRIDSEYGYT
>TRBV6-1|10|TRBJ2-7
ASSSQGYEQY
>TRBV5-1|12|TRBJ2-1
ASSLGREVNEQF
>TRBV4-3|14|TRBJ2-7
ASSQDLREYSYEQY
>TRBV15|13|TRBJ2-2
ATSRAGGDTGELF
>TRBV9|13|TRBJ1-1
ASSVELQGYTEAF
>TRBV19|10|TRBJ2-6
ASSKPGGPLT
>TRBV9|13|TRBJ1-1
ASSEYRDPNTEAF
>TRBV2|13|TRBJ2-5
ASSEARASWETQY